This TCR beta chain was sequenced during a study of T cells in Graves' hyperthyroidism and ophthalmopathy. Amplified regions were TCR beta CDR3 sequences from RNA transcripts. Carried out on the TCR CDR3, a first-round RT-PCR used the HTBI primer set. TCRdb re-called the multiplex PCR reads through MiXCR, storing one row per CDR3 protein. The table includes roughly 200,000 distinct CDR3 sequences, less than 20% detected once. Germline CDR1 and CDR2: LGHNT and FRNRAP. J gave up 4 bases and V 6 bases, and 7 bases lay outside the gene matches. The CDR3 contains 15 residues. Specimen: blood. This chain joins TRBV12-5 and TRBJ1-3; 9 bases are shared with TRBD1. This TCR derives from a woman in her forties or fifties with Graves' hyperthyroidism. The CDR3 DNA follows: TGTGCTAGTGGCCGGGACAGGGCCGGCGGAAACACCATATATTTT. Amino acids: CASGRDRAGGNTIYF.